This T cell receptor (beta chain) appears in the sequencing data of a study of T cell responses to AZD1222 COVID-19 vaccine. Sequencing used immunoSEQ multiplex PCR; TCRdb keeps in-frame clones, though not all of them. The sample shows some 83,000 clones, roughly 86% of them seen only once. With regard to this clone: The target antigen is unknown.

General study results and limits: Of spike-specific TCRs, nearly half reportedly target regions left unmutated in variants. It was only 6 or 7 AZD1222 recipients who were seropositive at baseline. The study sampled repertoires only after the peak T cell response. Donors skewed white British and female; clonal diversity was possibly underestimated.

CDR1 MDHEN and CDR2 SYDVKM come from the germline V gene. After removal of 7 bases from V and 8 bases from J, the junction contained 12 bases not matched to a gene. The CDR3 length is 15 residues. This sequence was found in an adult in good health. The material sequenced was peripheral blood, taken on day 0 of AZD1222 vaccination. The chain couples TRBV28 to TRBJ1-4; 8 bases fit TRBD1. CDR3 sequence reads: CASTLIGQGQEKLFF. CDR3 coding DNA: TGTGCCAGCACCCTAATTGGACAGGGTCAGGAAAAACTGTTTTTT.